The sequence of this TCR beta chain was determined in a study of human T cells and chemical hapten exposure. Broader study findings: A positive correlation with patch test score was shown by PT1 expanded TCR counts. TCRs at high frequency, those above 1 in 1000, did not change with DPC sensitization.

Regarding time point: patch test 1, 2 weeks after DPC sensitization. The treatment: therapeutic diphenylcyclopropenone sensitization with weekly scalp DPC. Each cDNA molecule in the library carried unique molecular identifiers. MiXCR, applied by TCRdb to the RACE reads, yields one record per CDR3 protein. Of 150,000 to 200,000 distinct CDR3 sequences listed, around 13% are singletons. The table lists this clonotype with many counts. The antigen remains unidentified. There are 13 residues in the CDR3. V shed 5 bases and J shed 10 bases, with 15 bases lying between them. CDR1 is SGHTA and CDR2 is FQGTGA in the germline V gene.

The source material was whole blood, sampled in connection with sensitization to the hapten diphenylcyclopropenone (DPC). The TCR comes from a woman under 40 with alopecia areata. Some clones in this sample may be carry-over from other donors' samples. The rearrangement links TRBV7-3 to TRBJ2-1; D possibly corresponds to TRBD2 (6 bases). In DNA form, the CDR3 reads TGTGCCAGCAGCCAGACTAGGGATGGCGAGCAGTTCTTC. Translated, it gives CASSQTRDGEQFF.